This T cell receptor (beta chain) was recorded in a study of blood T cell repertoires in COVID-19. Study-wide context: The United States, Italy and Spain supplied acute and convalescent COVID-19 samples.

TCRdb keeps only in-frame clones here, not all; method: immunoSEQ multiplex PCR. The sample includes about 69,000 clones, roughly 85% of them seen just once. The CDR3 sequence is 16 residues long. The trim removed 0 bases at V and 7 bases at J, leaving 8 bases unmatched. Germline assignment: CDR1 SGHDT and CDR2 YYEEEE. Sequenced material: peripheral blood. The chain couples TRBV5-6 to TRBJ1-5; 9 bases agree with TRBD1. The receptor's source is a woman older than 75 with acute or convalescent COVID-19. The CDR3 loop reads CASSLAGTGWRQPQHF. CDR3 DNA sequence: TGTGCCAGCAGCTTGGCCGGGACAGGGTGGAGACAGCCCCAGCATTTT.